Shown below are 3 T cell receptor beta chains from a single sample sequenced in a study of blood T cell repertoires in COVID-19. Method: immunoSEQ multiplex PCR; TCRdb's copy keeps in-frame clones and lacks some. The table shows 250,000 to 300,000 clones, with approximately 90% occurring only once. Material for sequencing was peripheral blood. The receptors come from a man aged 18 to 35 with active or convalescent COVID-19.

This chain connects TRBV27 to TRBJ1-3; D call uncertain. The CDR3 loop spans 13 amino acids. Trimming cost V 8 bases and J 1 base, with 9 bases left between them. CDR1 is MNHEY and CDR2 is SMNVEV in the germline V gene (reference sequence). The CDR3, as DNA: TGTGCCAGCTGGGGAGGGTCTGGAAACACCATATATTTT. Protein sequence: CASWGGSGNTIYF.

V usage is TRBV4-3 and J usage is TRBJ2-7; possible D gene TRBD1, 6 bases. CDR3 length: 15 residues. Per the germline V gene, CDR1 is LGHNA and CDR2 is YSLEER. Trimming removed 2 bases at V and 1 base at J, with 12 bases between. The CDR3 sequence is CASSQHPGHSYEQYF. In DNA form, the CDR3 reads TGCGCCAGCAGCCAACATCCGGGACATTCCTACGAGCAGTACTTC.

J is TRBJ2-5 and V is TRBV29-1, with TRBD1 matching over 9 bases. Germline V CDR1 and CDR2: SQVTM, ANQGSEA. V dropped 6 bases and J dropped 7; count of bases not matched to a gene: 9. There are 13 residues in the CDR3. CDR3 amino acids: CSVGQGSKGTQYF. DNA of the CDR3: TGCAGCGTCGGACAGGGGAGTAAAGGGACCCAGTACTTC.